This T cell receptor beta chain was found in a study of T cell changes during pregnancy in multiple sclerosis. The protocol was immunoSEQ multiplex PCR, while the TCRdb copy is restricted to in-frame clones and leaves out a portion. The sample lists under 45,000 clones, approximately 90% occurring once. The CDR3 consists of 15 residues. V trimming: 5 bases; J trimming: 5 bases; junction bases outside the gene matches: 11. Germline lookup yields CDR1 MNHNY and CDR2 SVGAGI (reference sequence). The chain employs TRBV6-6 and TRBJ2-7; 8 bases are a match to TRBD1. This material consisted of peripheral blood, taken in the second trimester of pregnancy. The sequence derives from a female donor in good health, enrolled as a control in a pregnancy study. The CDR3 spells CASSHTGQASHEQYF. The CDR3 coding sequence is TGTGCCAGCAGTCACACGGGACAGGCTTCCCACGAGCAGTACTTC.